Listed here are 18 T cell receptor beta chains from one sample, sequenced in a study of radiotherapy plus CTLA-4 blockade in lung cancer. TCRdb's table, derived via immunoSEQ multiplex PCR, lists solely in-frame clones and lacks some. The sample contains 55,000 to 65,000 clones, around 77% of which appear only once. The material sequenced was peripheral blood, taken from a patient treated with radiotherapy plus ipilimumab. The receptors were sampled from a human donor with non-small cell lung cancer who had a complete response to radiotherapy plus ipilimumab.

The rearrangement joins TRBV6-6 to TRBJ2-5; D is unclear. The closer fit of TRBJ2-7 to the DNA end suggests the J call may be wrong. CDR1 and CDR2 (germline): MNHNY, SVGAGI (reference sequence). The CDR3 contains 14 residues. The CDR3 sequence: CASSYSRDPYEQYF. The CDR3 nucleotides are TGTGCCAGCAGTTACTCTAGAGATCCTTACGAGCAGTACTTC.

This sequence joins TRBV5-1 and TRBJ2-3; unclear D gene. The germline V and J ends were trimmed by 0 bases and 6 bases, with 8 bases remaining between them. The germline gives CDR1 SGHRS, CDR2 YFSETQ. CDR3 length equals 13 residues. Here the CDR3 DNA reads TGCGCCAGCAGCTTGGCGCTAGTTGATACGCAGTATTTT. Its translation is CASSLALVDTQYF.

In its sample, this clone was seen a few times. The chain combines TRBV2 with TRBJ2-5; TRBD2 agrees at 10 bases. Germline CDR1 SNHLY, CDR2 FYNNEI. The junction had 5 bases not matched to a gene; V was cut back by 5 bases and J by 5 bases. CDR3 length equals 14 residues. CDR3: CASSLAGVGETQYF. The DNA for the CDR3 is TGTGCCAGCAGTCTAGCGGGAGTAGGGGAGACCCAGTACTTC.

In its sample, this clone was seen a few times. This chain joins TRBV2 and TRBJ1-1; unclear D gene. This CDR3 is built from 16 residues. Per germline, CDR1 SNHLY and CDR2 FYNNEI. V dropped 8 bases and J dropped 2 bases, with 21 bases sitting between them. The chain's CDR3 is CASEFRVAELNTEAFF. The DNA for the CDR3 is TGTGCCAGCGAGTTCCGAGTGGCGGAGCTTAACACTGAAGCTTTCTTT.

The DNA for the CDR3 is TGTGCCAGCAGGGAACGGTATAGCAATCAGCCCCAGCATTTT. Its translation: CASRERYSNQPQHF. This rearrangement joins TRBV2 to TRBJ1-5; the D is unclear. Germline V gene data show CDR1 as SNHLY and CDR2 as FYNNEI. There are 14 residues in the CDR3. Trimming removed 6 bases at V and 0 bases at J, with 9 bases between.

This chain uses TRBV7-9 with TRBJ1-4; 9 nucleotides match TRBD1. V gave up 5 bases and J gave up 10 bases; unmatched junction bases: 20. Germline values: CDR1 SEHNR, CDR2 FQNEAQ (reference sequence). This CDR3 is 18 amino acids long. The CDR3 nucleotides are TGTGCCAGCAGCCCTAGAGCGGGACAGGGACTGAAGGGAGGAAAACTGTTTTTT. Translated: CASSPRAGQGLKGGKLFF.

The chain recombines TRBV5-5 with TRBJ1-5; possibly TRBD1 for D (5 bases). Germline V CDR1 and CDR2: SGHKS, YYEKEE (reference sequence). The CDR3 contains 15 residues. The ends were cut back, 0 bases at V and 7 bases at J, with 14 bases in the middle. In DNA form, the CDR3 reads TGTGCCAGCAGCTTGGTCCCAGGGATCAACCAGCCCCAGCATTTT. Translation: CASSLVPGINQPQHF. Looking up the rest from reference TRBV5-5 and TRBJ1-5 gives the full variable domain: DAGVTQSPTHLIKTRGQQVTLRCSPISGHKSVSWYQQVLGQGPQFIFQYYEKEERGRGNFPDRFSARQFPNYSSELNVNALLLGDSALYLCASSLVPGINQPQHFGDGTRLSIL.

The chain joins TRBV18 to TRBJ1-1; D is undetermined. V lost 3 bases to trimming and J lost 6 bases, with 11 bases between them. This CDR3 contains 13 residues. Per the germline V gene, CDR1 is KGHSH and CDR2 is LQKENI. In DNA, the CDR3 is TGTGCCAGCTCACCCTACAAAGGAGCTGAAGCTTTCTTT. Amino acids: CASSPYKGAEAFF.

There are a few counts of this clone. This chain uses TRBV6-1 with TRBJ2-5, with TRBD2 identical over 12 bases. V gave up 6 bases and J gave up 5 bases; unmatched junction bases: 7. CDR1 and CDR2 (germline): MNHNS, SASEGT. CDR3 size: 15 residues. CDR3 sequence (DNA): TGTGCCAGCAGACGAGGACTAGCGGGGATGGAGACCCAGTACTTC. Protein sequence: CASRRGLAGMETQYF.

Only one count was recorded for this clone. The chain combines TRBV19 with TRBJ2-1; D possibly corresponds to TRBD1 (6 bases). V was clipped by 11 bases and J by 0 bases, with 14 bases between them. The CDR3 runs to 14 residues. The V gene's germline CDR1 is LNHDA and CDR2 SQIVND (reference sequence). This chain's CDR3 is CAVCPRGSYNEQFF. CDR3 bases: TGTGCCGTATGCCCCAGGGGCTCCTACAATGAGCAGTTCTTC.

This clone was counted a few times. This chain uses TRBV10-3 with TRBJ1-2; TRBD1 matches at 7 bases. The CDR3 contains 12 residues. CDR1 is ENHRY and CDR2 is SYGVKD in the germline V gene. The J segment lost 10 bases and the V segment lost 4 bases, leaving 6 bases of the junction unmatched. CDR3 sequence reads: CAISGTGVDYTF. The CDR3, as DNA: TGTGCCATCAGTGGGACAGGAGTGGACTACACCTTC.

The gene calls are TRBV29-1 and TRBJ1-5; 12 bases are a match to TRBD1. The CDR3 contains 14 residues. CDR1 is SQVTM, CDR2 ANQGSEA, per germline. The V segment lost 6 bases and the J segment 7 bases; nucleotides outside the gene matches: 7. This CDR3 is CSVSGQGAQQPQHF. The DNA for the CDR3 is TGCAGCGTGTCGGGACAGGGGGCTCAGCAGCCCCAGCATTTT.

The chain links TRBV7-2 to TRBJ1-3, with TRBD1 matching 9 bases. The V gene end was trimmed by 9 bases and the J gene end by 1 base; junction bases not matched to a gene: 4. Germline V gene data show CDR1 as SGHTA and CDR2 as FQGNSA. The CDR3 has 14 residues. CDR3 sequence: CASLDRGSGNTIYF. The CDR3 region has the DNA TGTGCCAGTCTGGACAGGGGATCTGGAAACACCATATATTTT. Complete variable domain (other parts from reference TRBV7-2 and TRBJ1-3): GAGVSQSPSNKVTEKGKDVELRCDPISGHTALYWYRQSLGQGLEFLIYFQGNSAPDKSGLPSDRFSAERTGGSVSTLTIQRTQQEDSAVYLCASLDRGSGNTIYFGEGSWLTVV.

This clone was observed a few times. This chain joins TRBV6-1 and TRBJ2-1; D is perhaps TRBD2 (5 bases). CDR3 length: 14 amino acids. Germline lookup yields CDR1 MNHNS and CDR2 SASEGT. The V gene lost 5 bases and the J gene lost 2 bases, with 10 bases spanning the gap. Here the CDR3 DNA reads TGTGCCAGCAGTCGGGATTCCGCCTACAATGAGCAGTTCTTC. Translation: CASSRDSAYNEQFF.

The V call is TRBV15, the J call TRBJ2-3; D is perhaps TRBD2 (5 bases). Germline-derived CDR1 and CDR2 are LNHNV and YYDKDF (reference sequence). CDR3 length: 16 residues. V was shortened by 0 bases and J by 1 base, with 11 bases between the two germline ends. CDR3: CATSRDLVSGTDTQYF. CDR3 DNA: TGTGCCACCAGCAGAGATCTCGTTAGCGGCACAGATACGCAGTATTTT.

The chain has TRBV5-4 and TRBJ1-2; possible D gene TRBD1, 5 bases. V lost 1 base, J lost 2 bases, and 6 bases lay in between. The CDR3 covers 13 residues. The germline V gene has CDR1 SGHNT and CDR2 YYREEE (reference sequence). CDR3 sequence (DNA): TGTGCCAGCAGCTTGAACAGGAACTATGGCTACACCTTC. As protein: CASSLNRNYGYTF.

A few counts support this clone. The chain uses TRBV6-5 and TRBJ2-7, with 8 bases that match TRBD1. V was clipped by 2 bases and J by 6 bases; unmatched bases: 9. Germline V gene data show CDR1 as MNHEY and CDR2 as SVGAGI. The CDR3 has 15 residues. The CDR3 sequence is CASSYTQRTGSEQYF. In DNA form, the CDR3 reads TGTGCCAGCAGTTACACCCAACGGACAGGGAGCGAGCAGTACTTC.

As for this clone: Germline and junction disagree at one end, which may indicate a read error. The chain carries TRBV7-9 and TRBJ2-1; D is perhaps TRBD2 (6 bases). CDR1 and CDR2 from the germline V gene are SEHNR and FQNEAQ (reference sequence). The CDR3 has 13 residues. The CDR3 bases are TGTGCCAGCTCCCGGGGGACGGTTGAAGAGTGGATCTTC. Amino acid sequence: CASSRGTVEEWIF.